The sequence of this TCR beta chain was determined in a study of cytomegalovirus exposure and HLA in healthy donors. The germline gives CDR1 SNHLY, CDR2 FYNNEI. The CDR3 spans 17 residues. Trimming pared 7 bases from V and 3 bases from J, leaving 23 bases between. Use of 60 Vbeta and 13 Jbeta primers characterized the PCR. The repertoire was sequenced with immunoSEQ multiplex PCR; TCRdb's copy has only in-frame clones and lacks some. This sample has 140,000 to 150,000 clones, with nearly 80% found just once. A remark on this clone: Its specificity is not known.

Overall study findings and caveats: In an earlier analysis, most TCR beta V segments were productive about 90% or about 30% of the time. A later analysis reportedly found fewer N-insertions in an Asian-associated ancestry cluster than the approximately 670-donor mean.

The chain uses TRBV2 and TRBJ2-3, with D perhaps matching TRBD1 (6 bases). Specimen: PBMCs. This clonotype was obtained from a woman younger than 45 in good health and CMV-seronegative. CDR3 residues: CASTVGAGTGWTDTQYF. The CDR3 bases are TGTGCCAGCACGGTGGGGGCGGGTACGGGGTGGACAGATACGCAGTATTTT.